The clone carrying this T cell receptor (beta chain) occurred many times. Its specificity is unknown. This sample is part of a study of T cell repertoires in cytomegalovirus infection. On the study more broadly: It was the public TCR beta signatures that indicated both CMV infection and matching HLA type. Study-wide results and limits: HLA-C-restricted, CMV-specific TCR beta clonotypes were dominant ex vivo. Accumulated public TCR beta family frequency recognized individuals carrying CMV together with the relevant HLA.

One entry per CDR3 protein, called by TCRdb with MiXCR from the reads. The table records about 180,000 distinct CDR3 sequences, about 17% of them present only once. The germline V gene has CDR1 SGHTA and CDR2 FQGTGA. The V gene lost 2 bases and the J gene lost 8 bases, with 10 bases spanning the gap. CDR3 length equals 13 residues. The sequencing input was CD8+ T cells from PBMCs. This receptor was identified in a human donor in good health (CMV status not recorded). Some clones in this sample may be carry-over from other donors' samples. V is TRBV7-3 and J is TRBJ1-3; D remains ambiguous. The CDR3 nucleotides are TGTGCCAGCAGCTTATGGGAGGGTGACACCATATATTTT. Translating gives CASSLWEGDTIYF.